These 17 T cell receptor beta chains were all obtained from the same sample, sequenced in a study of Ad26.COV2.S vaccination and SARS-CoV-2 variants. Sequencing used immunoSEQ multiplex PCR; TCRdb keeps in-frame clones, though not all of them. Among over 100,000 clones listed, around 80% were seen once. The input for sequencing was peripheral blood, taken after recovery from COVID-19. All receptors derive from a human donor who had recovered from COVID-19.

This clone was detected a few times. The chain recombines TRBV11-1 with TRBJ1-6; 7 nucleotides agree with TRBD1. CDR1 is SGHAT, CDR2 FQDESV, per germline (reference sequence). After removal of 3 bases from V and 9 bases from J, the junction contained 5 bases not matched to a gene. CDR3 length: 14 residues. CDR3 sequence: CASSLAGGVSPLHF. The CDR3 nucleotides are TGTGCCAGCAGCTTGGCAGGGGGAGTTTCACCCCTCCACTTT.

DNA of the CDR3: TGTGCCACCCGTGGGGACATAGTTCAGCCCCAGCATTTT. Translation: CATRGDIVQPQHF. The genes are TRBV28 and TRBJ1-5; D is perhaps TRBD1 (6 bases). V was shortened by 10 bases and J by 6 bases, with 16 bases between the two germline ends. Germline-derived CDR1 and CDR2 are MDHEN and SYDVKM. The CDR3 runs to 13 residues.

The CDR3 is CASTEPGPRPNQPQHF. CDR3 DNA: TGTGCCAGCACCGAGCCGGGACCCCGACCCAATCAGCCCCAGCATTTT. V gene TRBV28 combines with J gene TRBJ1-5, with D possibly TRBD1 on 5 matching bases. This CDR3 region has 16 residues. Germline lookup yields CDR1 MDHEN and CDR2 SYDVKM. V shed 7 bases and J shed 3 bases, with 19 bases lying between them. The variable domain in full, with the rest retrieved from reference TRBV28 and TRBJ1-5, is DVKVTQSSRYLVKRTGEKVFLECVQDMDHENMFWYRQDPGLGLRLIYFSYDVKMKEKGDIPEGYSVSREKKERFSLILESASTNQTSMYLCASTEPGPRPNQPQHFGDGTRLSIL.

V usage is TRBV27 and J usage is TRBJ2-2; 7 bases are shared with TRBD1. V shed 2 bases and J 3 bases; nucleotides not matched to a gene: 6. CDR1 is MNHEY and CDR2 is SMNVEV in the germline V gene (reference sequence). This CDR3 contains 16 residues. The CDR3, as DNA: TGTGCCAGCAGTTTAACGGGACAGACATACACCGGGGAGCTGTTTTTT. It is translated as CASSLTGQTYTGELFF.

This sequence joins TRBV6-5 and TRBJ1-1; D possibly corresponds to TRBD1 (5 bases). The CDR3 has 12 residues. V was trimmed by 6 bases and J by 7 bases, leaving 12 bases between them. In germline, CDR1 is MNHEY, CDR2 SVGAGI. This CDR3 reads CASSRASVEAFF. CDR3 bases: TGTGCCAGCAGCAGGGCGTCCGTTGAAGCTTTCTTT.

This clone was counted only a few times. The chain couples TRBV30 to TRBJ1-2; D perhaps matches TRBD1 (6 bases). Germline V CDR1 and CDR2: GTSNPN, SVGIG (reference sequence). CDR3 size: 12 residues. V gave up 5 bases and J gave up 5 bases, with 12 bases separating them. The CDR3 loop is CAWGGTWYGYTF. CDR3 in DNA: TGTGCCTGGGGGGGGACATGGTATGGCTACACCTTC.

The J gene is TRBJ1-1, the V gene TRBV4-1; 7 bases line up with TRBD1. Germline V gene sequence: CDR1 MGHRA, CDR2 YSYEKL. Unmatched junction bases numbered 15, after V lost 5 bases and J lost 0 bases. The CDR3 consists of 18 residues. CDR3 loop: CASSRLSGTVPMNTEAFF. The DNA of the CDR3 is TGCGCCAGCAGCAGACTCTCGGGGACAGTTCCGATGAACACTGAAGCTTTCTTT.

V usage is TRBV5-1 and J usage is TRBJ1-3; 7 bases line up with TRBD1. Looked up from germline, CDR1 is SGHRS and CDR2 is YFSETQ. This CDR3 is 19 amino acids long. Unmatched junction bases numbered 16, after V lost 0 bases and J lost 4 bases. CDR3 sequence (DNA): TGCGCCAGCAGCTTGGAACCTACAGGGGCCCTACAACTCGGAAACACCATATATTTT. Translation: CASSLEPTGALQLGNTIYF.

This clone is a singleton in its sample. The J gene is TRBJ1-3, the V gene TRBV2; no firm D call. In germline, CDR1 is SNHLY, CDR2 FYNNEI. V was trimmed by 4 bases and J by 4 bases, leaving 8 bases between them. The CDR3 runs to 13 residues. The CDR3 DNA sequence: TGTGCCAGCAGTGGGGCGGAAGGAAACACCATATATTTT. Its protein product is CASSGAEGNTIYF.

The gene calls are TRBV6-2 or TRBV6-3 and TRBJ1-5; D may be TRBD1 (5 bases). The V gene's germline CDR1 is MNHEY and CDR2 SVGEGT. Trimming took 3 bases from V and 6 from J, leaving 12 bases between them. This CDR3 is 14 amino acids long. CDR3 in DNA: TGTGCCAGCAGTTATCTTCTGGGGGGTCAGCCCCAGCATTTT. Translated: CASSYLLGGQPQHF.

The chain joins TRBV28 to TRBJ1-4; D is possibly TRBD1 (5 bases). Trimming cost V 5 bases and J 7 bases, with 23 bases left between them. CDR3 size: 17 residues. Germline V gene sequence: CDR1 MDHEN, CDR2 SYDVKM. The chain's CDR3 is CASSRFSTGRFFEKLFF. The CDR3 nucleotides read TGTGCCAGCAGTAGGTTTTCGACGGGGCGTTTTTTTGAAAAACTGTTTTTT.

This chain connects TRBV18 to TRBJ2-7; D possibly corresponds to TRBD1 (5 bases). V was pared by 6 bases and J by 4 bases, with 19 bases between. Per the germline V gene, CDR1 is KGHSH and CDR2 is LQKENI. The CDR3 is 15 amino acids. CDR3 protein: CASSWVSGNTYEQYF. The DNA of the CDR3 is TGTGCCAGCTCGTGGGTGTCAGGGAATACGTACGAGCAGTACTTC.

This clone was found a few times. V and J are TRBV2 and TRBJ2-4, with unresolved D. There are 12 residues in the CDR3. V was clipped by 5 bases and J by 5 bases, with 7 bases between them. CDR1 SNHLY and CDR2 FYNNEI come from the germline V gene. The CDR3 protein is CASSQTENIQYF. DNA of the CDR3: TGTGCCAGCAGTCAGACCGAAAACATTCAGTACTTC.

The chain joins TRBV20-1 to TRBJ2-6; D possibly matches TRBD1 or TRBD2 (5 bases each). Between the trimmed V and J ends, which lost 3 bases and 0 bases, there was a span of 18 bases. This CDR3 has 18 residues. The V gene's germline CDR1 is DFQATT and CDR2 SNEGSKA (reference sequence). The CDR3: CSASRGRDGNSGANVLTF. CDR3 DNA sequence: TGCAGTGCTAGTCGAGGTCGGGACGGAAACTCTGGGGCCAACGTCCTGACTTTC.

This clone was observed a handful of times. The V call is TRBV7-7, the J call TRBJ2-2, with D uncertain. Trimming stripped 1 base from V and 1 base from J, with 10 bases between. The CDR3 length is 16 residues. CDR1 SSHAT and CDR2 FNYEAQ come from the germline V gene (reference sequence). CDR3 in amino acids: CASSLGSSQNTGELFF. In DNA, the CDR3 is TGTGCCAGCAGCTTAGGGAGTAGTCAGAACACCGGGGAGCTGTTTTTT. Combining the CDR3 with reference TRBV7-7 and TRBJ2-2 gives the whole variable domain GAGVSQSPRYKVTKRGQDVTLRCDPISSHATLYWYQQALGQGPEFLTYFNYEAQPDKSGLPSDRFSAERPEGSISTLTIQRTEQRDSAMYRCASSLGSSQNTGELFFGEGSRLTVL.

V usage is TRBV5-6 and J usage is TRBJ1-4, with TRBD1 matching over 8 bases. V trimming: 2 bases; J trimming: 8 bases; junction bases outside the gene matches: 2. The CDR3 totals 13 residues. Germline V gene sequence: CDR1 SGHDT, CDR2 YYEEEE. The CDR3, as DNA: TGTGCCAGCAGCTTTCAGGGGGCAGAAAAACTGTTTTTT. Protein sequence: CASSFQGAEKLFF.

V usage is TRBV3-1 (or the pseudogene TRBV3-2) and J usage is TRBJ2-7; 9 positions match TRBD1. From germline, CDR1 is LGHDT and CDR2 YNNKEL (reference sequence). The CDR3 is 15 residues long. V was pared by 4 bases and J by 3 bases, with 7 bases of the junction left unmatched. In DNA form, the CDR3 reads TGTGCCAGCAGCCTATCAGGGACAGGGAGCTACGAGCAGTACTTC. This translates into CASSLSGTGSYEQYF.